The clone carrying this TCR beta chain was counted a few times. The CDR3 runs to 12 residues. The V segment lost 7 bases and the J segment 2 bases; nucleotides outside the gene matches: 4. Germline CDR1 and CDR2: SQVTM and ANQGSEA. This entry belongs to a study of blood T cell repertoires in COVID-19. On the study more broadly: Whether acute or convalescent, the COVID-19 samples came from the United States, Italy and Spain. Nucleic acid was either cDNA or gDNA, and it came from T cells, B-cell-depleted T cells, or PBMCs.

Across 24 US areas, participants ranged in age from about 18 to 100 years. All recovered Cohort 3 donors got two negative PCRs, got clearance, or saw symptom resolution. The protocol was immunoSEQ multiplex PCR, while the TCRdb copy is restricted to in-frame clones and leaves out a portion. The sample consists of some 120,000 clones, under 85% of them appearing once. Sequenced input: PBMCs or T cells enriched from blood (not recorded which). The TCR comes from a man aged 25 to 45 who had recovered from COVID-19. The chain is built from TRBV29-1 and TRBJ2-7, with 8 bases that match TRBD2. In nucleotides, the CDR3 is TGCAGCGGACTAGCGCCCACCTACGAGCAGTACTTC. Protein sequence: CSGLAPTYEQYF.